This T cell receptor beta chain was retrieved from a study of blood T cell repertoires in COVID-19. The CDR3 contains 16 residues. V shed 1 base, J shed 5 bases, and the junction held 6 bases outside the gene matches. Germline CDR1 KGHSH, CDR2 LQKENI. Repertoires were generated with immunoSEQ multiplex PCR, while TCRdb's copy carries only in-frame clones and drops some. The repertoire includes around 180,000 clones, 80% to 90% of them detected once, and about 20% sits in the top ten. This receptor was taken from a man in his 70s with active or convalescent COVID-19. The sample comprised peripheral blood. This chain links TRBV18 with TRBJ2-3; 10 bases are a match to TRBD2. The chain's CDR3 is CASSPLSSGSGDTQYF. The CDR3 nucleotides read TGTGCCAGCTCACCACTGTCTAGCGGGAGTGGAGATACGCAGTATTTT.